Listed here are 9 T cell receptor beta chains from one sample, sequenced in a study of identical twins. TCRdb independently ran MiXCR on the 5' RACE reads; one entry per CDR3 protein. The table shows roughly 18,000 distinct CDR3 sequences, with just under 70% occurring only once. Material: memory (CD45RO+) T cells sorted from blood. These receptors were obtained from a woman aged 18-35 years in good health. This table probably holds off-target reads from a library built for another chain.

This clonotype was detected only a few times. The V call is TRBV5-1, the J call TRBJ2-7, with 8 bases aligning to TRBD2. The germline V gene encodes CDR1 SGHRS and CDR2 YFSETQ. Trimming removed 7 bases from V and 6 bases from J; junction bases left unmatched: 12. The CDR3 sequence is 14 residues long. CDR3 sequence (DNA): TGCGCCAGCTTCCCGGGAGGGAGGTATGGCGAGCAGTACTTC. Its translation: CASFPGGRYGEQYF.

This clonotype appeared a few times. The chain employs TRBV29-1 and TRBJ2-3; D might be TRBD1 (6 bases). The V end was cut by 7 bases, the J end by 0 bases, with 14 bases between. Germline loops: CDR1 SQVTM, CDR2 ANQGSEA. The CDR3 totals 14 residues. CDR3 residues: CSGGQTPSTDTQYF. The CDR3 DNA sequence: TGCAGCGGCGGACAGACCCCTAGCACAGATACGCAGTATTTT.

The chain couples TRBV6-4 to TRBJ1-1, with 7 bases identical to TRBD1. Unmatched junction bases numbered 9, after V lost 2 bases and J lost 0 bases. The CDR3 totals 17 residues. Germline V CDR1 and CDR2: MRHNA, SNTAGT. The CDR3 loop reads CASSDHGTVLLNTEAFF. The CDR3 region has the DNA TGTGCCAGCAGTGACCACGGGACAGTTTTATTGAACACTGAAGCTTTCTTT.

The chain combines TRBV28 with TRBJ2-1; possibly TRBD2 for D (6 bases). Trimming took off 7 bases at V and 2 bases at J, with 12 bases between the two ends. CDR1 is MDHEN, CDR2 SYDVKM, per germline. The CDR3 totals 14 residues. The CDR3 spells CASTLSGPYNEQFF. CDR3 in DNA: TGTGCCAGCACCCTTAGCGGTCCCTACAATGAGCAGTTCTTC.

This sequence joins TRBV6-1 and TRBJ2-1; the D call may be TRBD1 or TRBD2 (5 bases each). With 7 bases removed from V and 4 bases from J, the gap between germline ends came to 14 bases. The CDR3 length is 14 residues. Germline assignment: CDR1 MNHNS and CDR2 SASEGT. The CDR3 coding sequence is TGTGCCAGCACGCGAGGGGCCCTATACAATGAGCAGTTCTTC. Residues: CASTRGALYNEQFF.

This chain links TRBV18 with TRBJ1-4, with D possibly being TRBD1 (5 bases). The V gene's germline CDR1 is KGHSH and CDR2 LQKENI. The CDR3 extends over 15 amino acids. The V gene lost 1 base and the J gene lost 1 base, with 7 bases spanning the gap. The CDR3 DNA sequence: TGTGCCAGCTCACCACGGGGGAGAACTAATGAAAAACTGTTTTTT. Residues: CASSPRGRTNEKLFF.

The V call is TRBV7-2, the J call TRBJ2-7, with 10 bases that match TRBD2. Germline V gene lookup returns CDR1 SGHTA and CDR2 FQGNSA. V gave up 0 bases and J gave up 9 bases; unmatched junction bases: 8. CDR3 length: 15 amino acids. CDR3 nucleotide sequence: TGTGCCAGCAGCTTAGCGTGGCTAGCGGGAGAGACGCAGTACTTC. This encodes CASSLAWLAGETQYF.

The V gene is TRBV27, the J gene TRBJ2-3; D is unclear. Germline CDR1 MNHEY, CDR2 SMNVEV (reference sequence). V lost 1 base to trimming and J lost 5 bases, with 7 bases between them. The CDR3 spans 13 residues. CDR3 coding DNA: TGTGCCAGCAGTTTATTTGTTGGAGATACGCAGTATTTT. Amino acid sequence: CASSLFVGDTQYF.

The gene calls are TRBV2 and TRBJ2-1; D remains ambiguous. The length of the CDR3 is 11 residues. The V end was cut by 6 bases, the J end by 9 bases, with 9 bases between. Germline V gene sequence: CDR1 SNHLY, CDR2 FYNNEI. The CDR3 region is CASSKVGEQFF. The CDR3 DNA follows: TGTGCCAGCAGCAAAGTCGGTGAGCAGTTCTTC.